The 10 T cell receptor beta chains listed next were all sequenced from one sample in a study of cytomegalovirus exposure and HLA in healthy donors. PCR used 60 Vbeta primers and 13 Jbeta primers. The assay was immunoSEQ multiplex PCR, and TCRdb's table has in-frame clones only and misses some. Of hundreds of thousands of clones listed, over 60% are singletons. Sequencing was done on a sample of PBMCs. These TCRs come from a man between 18 and 29 years old in good health and CMV-seronegative.

V gene TRBV19 combines with J gene TRBJ2-5, with D possibly matching TRBD2 (6 bases). The CDR3 spans 12 residues. Per germline, CDR1 LNHDA and CDR2 SQIVND (reference sequence). V was pared by 6 bases and J by 7 bases, with 12 bases between. The CDR3 DNA reads TGTGCCAGTAGCGGGAGTGGGTGGACCCAGTACTTC. It translates to CASSGSGWTQYF.

The V and J genes are TRBV6-1 and TRBJ2-7; weak D call: TRBD2 (6 bases). The germline V gene encodes CDR1 MNHNS and CDR2 SASEGT. The germline V and J ends were trimmed by 3 bases and 0 bases, with 9 bases remaining between them. The CDR3 sequence is 14 residues long. The DNA for the CDR3 is TGTGCCAGCAGTGAGGGGGGAACCTCCTACGAGCAGTACTTC. This encodes CASSEGGTSYEQYF.

This clone was counted once. V usage is TRBV6-5 and J usage is TRBJ1-2; TRBD1 matches at 7 bases. CDR3 length: 15 amino acids. Germline V gene sequence: CDR1 MNHEY, CDR2 SVGAGI. The V and J ends lost 5 bases and 4 bases, in that order; junction bases with no gene match: 10. The DNA of the CDR3 is TGTGCCAGCAGTCACAGACAGGGTGTAGCCTATGGCTACACCTTC. It codes for CASSHRQGVAYGYTF.

This sequence joins TRBV19 and TRBJ2-7; D possibly corresponds to TRBD1 (6 bases). The germline V and J ends were trimmed by 5 bases and 4 bases, with 15 bases remaining between them. CDR1 and CDR2 from the germline V gene are LNHDA and SQIVND (reference sequence). CDR3 length equals 14 residues. The CDR3 region is CASSAANRAYEQYF. CDR3 DNA: TGTGCCAGTAGTGCTGCCAACAGGGCTTACGAGCAGTACTTC.

About this clone: A junction boundary mismatches the germline segment, possibly from a read error. The chain recombines TRBV19 with TRBJ1-1; D unclear. Looked up from germline, CDR1 is LNHDA and CDR2 is SQIVND (reference sequence). The CDR3 contains 13 residues. Here the CDR3 reads CASKYNPNAEAFF. The CDR3 DNA reads as TGTGCCAGTAAGTACAATCCGAACGCTGAAGCTTTCTTT.

The rearrangement joins TRBV6-1 to TRBJ1-5; TRBD1 might be the D (6 bases). Germline values: CDR1 MNHNS, CDR2 SASEGT. This CDR3 is 13 amino acids long. With 2 bases removed from V and 4 bases from J, the gap between germline ends came to 6 bases. The CDR3 is CASSETGNQPQHF. CDR3 DNA sequence: TGTGCCAGCAGTGAAACAGGGAATCAGCCCCAGCATTTT.

This chain connects TRBV29-1 to TRBJ2-1; 7 bases line up with TRBD1. Germline CDR1 and CDR2: SQVTM and ANQGSEA. J lost 3 bases, V lost 2 bases, and 10 bases had no gene match. The CDR3 contains 16 residues. Here the CDR3 reads CSVERRTGGIYNEQFF. The CDR3 DNA reads as TGCAGCGTTGAAAGGCGGACAGGTGGGATCTACAATGAGCAGTTCTTC.

V and J are TRBV6-5 and TRBJ2-3, with TRBD2 matching over 11 bases. V was pared by 4 bases and J by 5 bases, with 5 bases of the junction left unmatched. The CDR3 sequence is 15 residues long. Germline assignment: CDR1 MNHEY and CDR2 SVGAGI. The CDR3 is CASSSLAGVIDTQYF. Written as DNA, the CDR3 is TGTGCCAGCAGTTCACTAGCGGGGGTTATAGATACGCAGTATTTT.

This chain uses TRBV29-1 with TRBJ2-7; 10 bases map to TRBD2. The germline CDR1 and CDR2 sequences are SQVTM and ANQGSEA. The CDR3 is 13 amino acids. The J segment lost 3 bases and the V segment lost 4 bases, leaving 3 bases of the junction unmatched. CDR3 region: CSVAGLANYEQYF. The CDR3 nucleotides read TGCAGCGTTGCGGGACTAGCGAACTACGAGCAGTACTTC.

This clone was counted between two and nine times. V gene TRBV7-6 combines with J gene TRBJ1-1; a weak D match, TRBD1 (6 bases). Germline CDR1 is SGHVS and CDR2 is FNYEAQ. V was clipped by 2 bases and J by 4 bases, with 14 bases between them. CDR3 length: 15 amino acids. The CDR3 DNA follows: TGTGCCAGCAGCTTAACCAATAGGGGGGGCACTGAAGCTTTCTTT. Protein: CASSLTNRGGTEAFF.